A selection of T cell receptor beta chains follows, all from one sample in a study of tumour-infiltrating T cells in Burkitt lymphoma. Sequencing used immunoSEQ multiplex PCR; TCRdb keeps in-frame clones, though not all of them. The table shows 15,000 or so clones, with 30% occurring only once. Material for sequencing was tumor tissue. These receptors all come from a human donor with diffuse large B-cell lymphoma. CDR3s include the opening cysteine and the closing phenylalanine or tryptophan. The D gene is left open where the match is weak. Clone size, where shown, is once, few, many, or a class for clones that have expanded.

J gene: TRBJ2-3
clone size: NA
V gene: TRBV14
D gene: NA
CDR3 protein: CASSQSRGGSTDTQYF
CDR3 DNA: TGTGCCAGCAGCCAATCACGGGGAGGTAGCACAGATACGCAGTATTTT

J gene: TRBJ1-2
clone size: NA
V gene: TRBV10-3
D gene: NA
CDR3 protein: CAISLDRSSVGYTF
CDR3 DNA: TGTGCCATCAGCCTGGACCGTTCCAGTGTGGGCTACACCTTC

J gene: TRBJ2-2
clone size: NA
V gene: TRBV6-5
D gene: NA
CDR3 protein: CASSYTAGELFF
CDR3 DNA: TGTGCCAGCAGTTATACGGCCGGGGAGCTGTTTTTT

J gene: TRBJ1-5
clone size: NA
V gene: TRBV29-1
D gene: TRBD1
CDR3 protein: CSVQGTGGAGNQPQHF
CDR3 DNA: TGCAGCGTACAAGGGACAGGGGGCGCTGGCAATCAGCCCCAGCATTTT

J gene: TRBJ2-5
clone size: NA
V gene: TRBV5-1
D gene: TRBD1
CDR3 protein: CASSPRGHETQYF
CDR3 DNA: TGCGCCAGCAGCCCCAGGGGGCACGAGACCCAGTACTTC

J gene: TRBJ2-7
clone size: NA
V gene: TRBV14
D gene: TRBD1
CDR3 protein: CASSQDLGDRAYEQYF
CDR3 DNA: TGTGCCAGCAGCCAAGATCTAGGGGACAGGGCCTACGAGCAGTACTTC

J gene: TRBJ2-1
clone size: NA
V gene: TRBV19
D gene: NA
CDR3 protein: CASSWVQGLGNEQFF
CDR3 DNA: TGTGCCAGTAGTTGGGTCCAGGGGCTAGGCAATGAGCAGTTCTTC

J gene: TRBJ1-1
clone size: NA
V gene: TRBV23-1
D gene: NA
CDR3 protein: CASNSREGAFF
CDR3 DNA: TGCGCCAGCAACTCCAGGGAGGGAGCTTTCTTT

J gene: TRBJ2-5
clone size: NA
V gene: TRBV29-1
D gene: NA
CDR3 protein: CSASTGKGPQETQYF
CDR3 DNA: TGCAGCGCCTCGACGGGGAAAGGACCACAAGAGACCCAGTACTTC

J gene: TRBJ2-7
clone size: NA
V gene: TRBV9
D gene: NA
CDR3 protein: CASSVGPTSSYEQYF
CDR3 DNA: TGTGCCAGCAGCGTAGGACCTACGAGCTCCTACGAGCAGTACTTC

J gene: TRBJ2-7
clone size: NA
V gene: TRBV14
D gene: TRBD2
CDR3 protein: CASSQPGTSAEQYF
CDR3 DNA: TGTGCCAGCAGCCAACCCGGGACTAGCGCCGAGCAGTACTTC

J gene: TRBJ2-3
clone size: few
V gene: TRBV7-9
D gene: TRBD1
CDR3 protein: CASSAGQGPQYF
CDR3 DNA: TGTGCCAGCAGCGCGGGACAGGGGCCCCAGTATTTT

J gene: TRBJ2-2
clone size: few
V gene: TRBV2
D gene: NA
CDR3 protein: CASSEGRATGELFF
CDR3 DNA: TGTGCCAGCAGTGAGGGTCGGGCGACCGGGGAGCTGTTTTTT

J gene: TRBJ2-5
clone size: NA
V gene: TRBV7-8
D gene: NA
CDR3 protein: CASRDDSISAAETQYF
CDR3 DNA: TGTGCCAGCAGGGATGATAGTATTAGCGCAGCAGAGACCCAGTACTTC

J gene: TRBJ2-1
clone size: NA
V gene: TRBV27
D gene: NA
CDR3 protein: CASSLSSWGGYNEQFF
CDR3 DNA: TGTGCCAGCAGTTTGAGTAGCTGGGGTGGCTACAATGAGCAGTTCTTC

J gene: TRBJ2-5
clone size: few
V gene: TRBV6-5
D gene: NA
CDR3 protein: CASSPGQSLGETQYF
CDR3 DNA: TGTGCCAGCAGCCCAGGACAGTCGCTAGGGGAGACCCAGTACTTC

J gene: TRBJ2-5
clone size: NA
V gene: TRBV29-1
D gene: NA
CDR3 protein: CSVETETQYF
CDR3 DNA: TGCAGCGTTGAAACGGAGACCCAGTACTTC

J gene: TRBJ2-2
clone size: NA
V gene: TRBV9
D gene: TRBD2
CDR3 protein: CASSVAFLAGGPDTGELFF
CDR3 DNA: TGTGCCAGCAGCGTAGCGTTCCTAGCGGGAGGGCCAGACACCGGGGAGCTGTTTTTT

J gene: TRBJ2-2
clone size: NA
V gene: TRBV29-1
D gene: TRBD1
CDR3 protein: CSVAQGADTGELFF
CDR3 DNA: TGCAGCGTTGCCCAGGGGGCCGACACCGGGGAGCTGTTTTTT

J gene: TRBJ2-2
clone size: NA
V gene: TRBV5-4
D gene: TRBD1
CDR3 protein: CASRSGQPTGELFF
CDR3 DNA: TGTGCCAGCAGATCGGGACAGCCAACCGGGGAGCTGTTTTTT

J gene: TRBJ2-3
clone size: NA
V gene: TRBV29-1
D gene: TRBD2
CDR3 protein: CSVARTSGNADTQYF
CDR3 DNA: TGCAGCGTCGCTCGCACTAGCGGGAATGCAGATACGCAGTATTTT

J gene: TRBJ1-4
clone size: few
V gene: TRBV9
D gene: NA
CDR3 protein: CASSPELQDNEKLFF
CDR3 DNA: TGTGCCAGCAGCCCGGAGTTGCAGGATAATGAAAAACTGTTTTTT

J gene: TRBJ2-7
clone size: once
V gene: TRBV10-3
D gene: TRBD1
CDR3 protein: CAISRDRGSYEQYF
CDR3 DNA: TGTGCCATCAGCCGGGACAGGGGAAGCTACGAGCAGTACTTC

J gene: TRBJ2-1
clone size: NA
V gene: TRBV27
D gene: TRBD1
CDR3 protein: CASAGTAHNEQFF
CDR3 DNA: TGTGCCAGCGCCGGGACAGCACACAATGAGCAGTTCTTC

J gene: TRBJ2-2
clone size: NA
V gene: TRBV7-9
D gene: NA
CDR3 protein: CASRYIAGELFF
CDR3 DNA: TGTGCCAGCAGGTACATAGCCGGGGAGCTGTTTTTT

J gene: TRBJ2-3
clone size: NA
V gene: TRBV5-6
D gene: NA
CDR3 protein: CASSFSADTQYF
CDR3 DNA: TGTGCCAGCAGCTTTTCGGCAGATACGCAGTATTTT

J gene: TRBJ2-7
clone size: few
V gene: TRBV7-3
D gene: NA
CDR3 protein: CASSLIYEQYF
CDR3 DNA: TGTGCCAGCAGCTTAATCTACGAGCAGTACTTC

J gene: TRBJ2-7
clone size: once
V gene: TRBV5-6
D gene: TRBD2
CDR3 protein: CASSLRAGGPYEQYF
CDR3 DNA: TGTGCCAGCAGCTTAAGAGCGGGAGGGCCCTACGAGCAGTACTTC

J gene: TRBJ1-2
clone size: NA
V gene: TRBV5-6
D gene: TRBD1
CDR3 protein: CASSYGTANYGYTF
CDR3 DNA: TGTGCCAGCAGCTACGGGACAGCCAACTATGGCTACACCTTC